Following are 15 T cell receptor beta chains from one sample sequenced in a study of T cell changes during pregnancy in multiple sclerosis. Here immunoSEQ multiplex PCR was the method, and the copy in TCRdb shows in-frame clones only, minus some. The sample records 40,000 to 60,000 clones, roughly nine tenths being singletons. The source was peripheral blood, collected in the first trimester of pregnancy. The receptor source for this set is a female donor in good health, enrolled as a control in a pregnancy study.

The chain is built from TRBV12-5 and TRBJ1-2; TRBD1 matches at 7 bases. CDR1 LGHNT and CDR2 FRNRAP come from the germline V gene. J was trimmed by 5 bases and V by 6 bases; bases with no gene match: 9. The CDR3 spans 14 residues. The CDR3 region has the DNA TGTGCTAGTGGCGGAGGGGGCGCGATATATGGCTACACCTTC. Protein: CASGGGGAIYGYTF.

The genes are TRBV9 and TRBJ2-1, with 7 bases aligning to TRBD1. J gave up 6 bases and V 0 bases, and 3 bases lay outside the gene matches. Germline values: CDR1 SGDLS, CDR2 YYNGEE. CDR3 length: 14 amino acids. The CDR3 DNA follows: TGTGCCAGCAGCGTAGAGGGGGCGGCCAATGAGCAGTTCTTC. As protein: CASSVEGAANEQFF. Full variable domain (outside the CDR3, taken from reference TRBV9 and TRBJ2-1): DSGVTQTPKHLITATGQRVTLRCSPRSGDLSVYWYQQSLDQGLQFLIQYYNGEERAKGNILERFSAQQFPDLHSELNLSSLELGDSALYFCASSVEGAANEQFFGPGTRLTVL.

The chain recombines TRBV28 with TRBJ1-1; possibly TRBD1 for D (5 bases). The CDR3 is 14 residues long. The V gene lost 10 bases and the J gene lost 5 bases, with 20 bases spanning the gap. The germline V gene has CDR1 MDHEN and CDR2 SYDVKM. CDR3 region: CATRRLGVLTEAFF. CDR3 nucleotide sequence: TGTGCCACCCGACGGCTAGGGGTTTTGACTGAAGCTTTCTTT. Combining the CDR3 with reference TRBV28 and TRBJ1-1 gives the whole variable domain DVKVTQSSRYLVKRTGEKVFLECVQDMDHENMFWYRQDPGLGLRLIYFSYDVKMKEKGDIPEGYSVSREKKERFSLILESASTNQTSMYLCATRRLGVLTEAFFGQGTRLTVV.

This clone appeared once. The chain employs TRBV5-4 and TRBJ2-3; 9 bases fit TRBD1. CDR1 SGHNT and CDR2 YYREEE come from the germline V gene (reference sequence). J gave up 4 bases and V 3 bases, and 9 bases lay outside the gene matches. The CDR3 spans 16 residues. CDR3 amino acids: CASSSLDRGHADTQYF. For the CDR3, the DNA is TGTGCCAGCAGCTCCCTGGACAGGGGCCATGCAGATACGCAGTATTTT.

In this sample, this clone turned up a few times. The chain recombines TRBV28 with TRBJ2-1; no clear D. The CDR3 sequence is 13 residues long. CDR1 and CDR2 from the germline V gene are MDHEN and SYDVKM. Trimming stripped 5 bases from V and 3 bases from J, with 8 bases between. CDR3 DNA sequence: TGTGCCAGCAGTCCTCGTAACTACAATGAGCAGTTCTTC. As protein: CASSPRNYNEQFF. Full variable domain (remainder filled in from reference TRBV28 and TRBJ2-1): DVKVTQSSRYLVKRTGEKVFLECVQDMDHENMFWYRQDPGLGLRLIYFSYDVKMKEKGDIPEGYSVSREKKERFSLILESASTNQTSMYLCASSPRNYNEQFFGPGTRLTVL.

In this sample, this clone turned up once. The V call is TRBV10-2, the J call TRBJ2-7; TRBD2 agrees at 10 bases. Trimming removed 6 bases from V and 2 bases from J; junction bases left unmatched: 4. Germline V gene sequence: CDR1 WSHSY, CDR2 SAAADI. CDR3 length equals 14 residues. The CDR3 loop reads CASSLAGVTYEQYF. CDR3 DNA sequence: TGCGCCAGCAGCCTAGCGGGGGTCACCTACGAGCAGTACTTC.

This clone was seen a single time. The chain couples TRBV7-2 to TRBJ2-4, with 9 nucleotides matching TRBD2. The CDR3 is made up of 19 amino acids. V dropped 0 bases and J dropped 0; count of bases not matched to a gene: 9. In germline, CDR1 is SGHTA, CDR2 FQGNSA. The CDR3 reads CASSLAGGGAVIAKNIQYF. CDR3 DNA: TGTGCCAGCAGCTTAGCAGGCGGGGGGGCGGTAATAGCCAAAAACATTCAGTACTTC.

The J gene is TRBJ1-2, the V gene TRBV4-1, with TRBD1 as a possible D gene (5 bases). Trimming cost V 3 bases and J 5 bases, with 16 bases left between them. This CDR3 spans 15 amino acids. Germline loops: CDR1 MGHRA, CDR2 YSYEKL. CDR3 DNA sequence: TGCGCCAGCAGCCAGGGGGGGACGGTTAAATATGGCTACACCTTC. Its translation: CASSQGGTVKYGYTF.

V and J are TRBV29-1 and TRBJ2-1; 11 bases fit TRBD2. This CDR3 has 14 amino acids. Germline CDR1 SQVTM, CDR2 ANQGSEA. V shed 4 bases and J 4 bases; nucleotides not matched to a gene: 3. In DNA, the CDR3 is TGCAGCGTTGGACTAGCGGGACATTACAATGAGCAGTTCTTC. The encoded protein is CSVGLAGHYNEQFF.

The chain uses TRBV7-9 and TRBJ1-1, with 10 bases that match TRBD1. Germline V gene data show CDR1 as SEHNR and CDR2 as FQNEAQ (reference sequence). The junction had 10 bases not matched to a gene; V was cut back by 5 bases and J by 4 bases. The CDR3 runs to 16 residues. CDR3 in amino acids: CASSPRVTGGRTEAFF. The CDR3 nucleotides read TGTGCCAGCAGCCCCCGCGTGACAGGGGGCCGCACTGAAGCTTTCTTT.

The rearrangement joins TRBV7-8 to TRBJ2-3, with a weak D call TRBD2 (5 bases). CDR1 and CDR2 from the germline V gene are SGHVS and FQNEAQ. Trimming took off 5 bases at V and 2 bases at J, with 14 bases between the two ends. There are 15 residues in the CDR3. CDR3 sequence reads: CASSRRAGTTDTQYF. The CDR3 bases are TGTGCCAGCAGCCGACGTGCGGGTACCACAGATACGCAGTATTTT.

The CDR3 protein is CASSSAAPYSNQPQHF. The CDR3 nucleotides are TGTGCCAGCAGCTCGGCAGCGCCCTATAGCAATCAGCCCCAGCATTTT. The V and J genes are TRBV5-5 and TRBJ1-5, with D unresolved. V lost 3 bases to trimming and J lost 0 bases, with 13 bases between them. Germline V gene data show CDR1 as SGHKS and CDR2 as YYEKEE (reference sequence). The CDR3 extends over 16 amino acids.

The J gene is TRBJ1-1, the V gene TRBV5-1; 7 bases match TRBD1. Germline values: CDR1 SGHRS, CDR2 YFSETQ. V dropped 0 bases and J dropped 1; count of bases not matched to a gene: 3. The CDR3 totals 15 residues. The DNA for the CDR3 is TGCGCCAGCAGCTTGGGGAGGGGGCGGAACACTGAAGCTTTCTTT. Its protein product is CASSLGRGRNTEAFF.

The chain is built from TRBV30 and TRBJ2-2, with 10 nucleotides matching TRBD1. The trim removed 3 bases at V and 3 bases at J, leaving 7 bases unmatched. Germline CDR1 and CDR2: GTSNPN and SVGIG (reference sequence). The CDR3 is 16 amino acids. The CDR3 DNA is TGTGCCTGGAGAGACCCGACAGGGGGCTACACCGGGGAGCTGTTTTTT. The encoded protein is CAWRDPTGGYTGELFF.

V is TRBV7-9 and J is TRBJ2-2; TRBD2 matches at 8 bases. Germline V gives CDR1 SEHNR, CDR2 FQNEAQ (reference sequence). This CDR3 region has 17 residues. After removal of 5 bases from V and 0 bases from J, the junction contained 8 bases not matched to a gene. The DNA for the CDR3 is TGTGCCAGCAGCGTACCGGGACTAGTGACGAACACCGGGGAGCTGTTTTTT. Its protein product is CASSVPGLVTNTGELFF.